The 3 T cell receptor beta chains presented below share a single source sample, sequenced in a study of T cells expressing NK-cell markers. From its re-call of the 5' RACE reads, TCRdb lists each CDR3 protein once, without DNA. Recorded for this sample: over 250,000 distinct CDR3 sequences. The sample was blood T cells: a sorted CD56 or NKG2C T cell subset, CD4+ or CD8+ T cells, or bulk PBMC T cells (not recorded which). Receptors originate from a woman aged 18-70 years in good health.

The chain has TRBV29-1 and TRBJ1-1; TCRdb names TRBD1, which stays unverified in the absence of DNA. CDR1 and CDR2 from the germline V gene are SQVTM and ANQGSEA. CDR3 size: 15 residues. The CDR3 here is CSVVTSGTGNTEAFF.

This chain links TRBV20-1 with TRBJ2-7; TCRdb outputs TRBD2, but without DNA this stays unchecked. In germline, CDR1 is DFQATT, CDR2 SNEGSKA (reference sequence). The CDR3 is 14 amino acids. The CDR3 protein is CSASSRTRAYEQYF.

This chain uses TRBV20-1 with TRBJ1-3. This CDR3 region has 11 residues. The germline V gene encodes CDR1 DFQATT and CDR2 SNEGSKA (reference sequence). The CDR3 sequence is CSATTGNTIYF.